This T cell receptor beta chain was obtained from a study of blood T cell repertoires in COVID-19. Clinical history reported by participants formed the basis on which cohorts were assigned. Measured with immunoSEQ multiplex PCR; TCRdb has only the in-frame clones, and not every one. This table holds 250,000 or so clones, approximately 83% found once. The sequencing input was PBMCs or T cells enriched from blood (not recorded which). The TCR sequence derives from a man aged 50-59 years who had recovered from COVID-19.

The CDR3 DNA is TGCGCCAGCAGCCAGTTCGGGACTAGCGGGAGAGAAGAGCAGTTCTTC. Residues: CASSQFGTSGREEQFF. The rearrangement joins TRBV4-1 to TRBJ2-1; the match to TRBD2 covers 14 bases. Germline CDR1 is MGHRA and CDR2 is YSYEKL. CDR3 length: 16 residues. The V and J ends lost 3 bases and 10 bases, in that order; junction bases with no gene match: 8.